One sample yielded the 31 T cell receptor beta chains listed below, sequenced in a study of cytomegalovirus exposure and HLA in healthy donors. Researchers ran the PCR with 60 Vbeta and 13 Jbeta primers. The repertoire was sequenced with immunoSEQ multiplex PCR; TCRdb's copy has only in-frame clones and lacks some. Of over 95,000 clones in the sample, more than 75% were seen once. The specimen sequenced was PBMCs. These receptors were obtained from a middle-aged woman in good health and CMV-seropositive.

This chain links TRBV7-2 with TRBJ2-1, with TRBD2 as a possible D gene (6 bases). The CDR3 consists of 17 residues. Between the trimmed V and J ends, which lost 1 base and 1 base, there was a span of 14 bases. CDR1 SGHTA and CDR2 FQGNSA come from the germline V gene. The CDR3 coding sequence is TGTGCCAGCAGCTTAGGTGCCTGGGGACTTTCCTACAATGAGCAGTTCTTC. Its protein is CASSLGAWGLSYNEQFF.

The sample holds one count of this clone. This rearrangement joins TRBV12-5 to TRBJ1-3; D gene ambiguous. Germline CDR1 and CDR2: LGHNT and FRNRAP. V shed 5 bases and J shed 0 bases, with 8 bases lying between them. The CDR3 is made up of 14 amino acids. The CDR3 sequence: CASGRGSSGNTIYF. Here the CDR3 DNA reads TGTGCTAGTGGTCGGGGTTCCTCTGGAAACACCATATATTTT.

The genes are TRBV6-1 and TRBJ2-1; 8 positions agree with TRBD1. The CDR3 spans 16 residues. Germline V gene sequence: CDR1 MNHNS, CDR2 SASEGT. V dropped 1 base and J dropped 4; count of bases not matched to a gene: 6. CDR3 sequence: CASSEEAGTGYNEQFF. The CDR3 region has the DNA TGTGCCAGCAGTGAAGAGGCCGGGACAGGTTACAATGAGCAGTTCTTC.

The rearrangement links TRBV25-1 to TRBJ2-5, with a possible D match to TRBD2 (7 bases). The CDR3 sequence is 14 residues long. In germline, CDR1 is MGHDK, CDR2 SYGVNS. V shed 3 bases and J shed 5 bases, with 13 bases lying between them. The CDR3 sequence: CASSEGGGWETQYF. The CDR3 DNA sequence: TGTGCCAGCAGTGAGGGGGGGGGCTGGGAGACCCAGTACTTC.

The CDR3 sequence is CASSSQMYEQYF. CDR3 sequence (DNA): TGTGCCAGCAGTTCCCAGATGTACGAGCAGTACTTC. V is TRBV6-6 and J is TRBJ2-7; no reliable D call. V lost 4 bases and J lost 4, with 8 bases in between. In germline, CDR1 is MNHNY, CDR2 SVGAGI (reference sequence). The CDR3 has 12 residues.

The V call is TRBV9, the J call TRBJ2-3; 8 bases line up with TRBD2. This CDR3 is built from 14 residues. Losses at the gene ends were 3 bases for V and 7 bases for J; bases not matched to a gene: 7. CDR1 is SGDLS and CDR2 is YYNGEE in the germline V gene. CDR3 sequence: CASSGLAGPNTQYF. The CDR3 DNA reads as TGTGCCAGCAGCGGGTTAGCGGGGCCTAATACGCAGTATTTT.

V usage is TRBV11-3 and J usage is TRBJ2-3, with 10 nucleotides matching TRBD2. Trimming cost V 5 bases and J 8 bases; bases outside gene matches: 19. The CDR3 is 18 residues long. The germline CDR1 and CDR2 sequences are SGHNT and YENEEA. The CDR3 loop reads CASSSWGRELAGSPTQYF. For the CDR3, the DNA is TGTGCCAGCAGCAGTTGGGGAAGAGAACTAGCGGGGAGTCCTACGCAGTATTTT.

The V and J genes are TRBV29-1 and TRBJ1-1; 7 positions agree with TRBD1. This CDR3 region has 13 residues. Trimming cost V 7 bases and J 0 bases; bases outside gene matches: 5. Germline V gene lookup returns CDR1 SQVTM and CDR2 ANQGSEA. The CDR3 region has the DNA TGCAGCGGGCGACAGGGTTTGAACACTGAAGCTTTCTTT. As protein: CSGRQGLNTEAFF.

This clone showed up just a few times. The chain joins TRBV21-1 to TRBJ1-6; whether TRBD1, the table's D call, matches the DNA was not checked. TRBV21-1 corresponds to a pseudogene. The CDR3 contains 17 residues. The DNA of the CDR3 is TGTGCCAGCAGCCACGGGGACAGTAGCTCCTATAATTCACCCCTCCACTTT. Residues: CASSHGDSSSYNSPLHF.

This sequence joins TRBV25-1 and TRBJ2-3; no firm D call. CDR3 length: 15 residues. V was trimmed by 8 bases and J by 2 bases, leaving 17 bases between them. The germline gives CDR1 MGHDK, CDR2 SYGVNS. CDR3 loop: CASHSTLKDTDTQYF. CDR3 DNA sequence: TGTGCCAGCCATAGCACCCTTAAGGACACAGATACGCAGTATTTT.

This chain links TRBV2 with TRBJ2-1; 11 nucleotides align to TRBD1. This CDR3 contains 14 residues. Germline loops: CDR1 SNHLY, CDR2 FYNNEI. V was clipped by 7 bases and J by 8 bases; unmatched bases: 7. CDR3 nucleotide sequence: TGTGCCAGCAAGGGGACAGGGGGTCGGTATGAGCAGTTCTTC. This sequence encodes CASKGTGGRYEQFF.

The V and J genes are TRBV6-5 and TRBJ1-5; TRBD1 matches 7 bases. With 5 bases clipped from V and 9 bases from J, the junction kept 10 bases outside the gene matches. This CDR3 is 14 amino acids long. Per the germline V gene, CDR1 is MNHEY and CDR2 is SVGAGI. The CDR3 sequence: CASSTRTGLWPQHF. In DNA, the CDR3 is TGTGCCAGCAGTACGCGGACAGGCCTTTGGCCCCAGCATTTT.

The genes are TRBV5-1 and TRBJ1-2; 11 nucleotides align to TRBD1. Germline CDR1 is SGHRS and CDR2 is YFSETQ. The trim removed 2 bases at V and 10 bases at J, leaving 4 bases unmatched. This CDR3 region has 13 residues. For the CDR3, the DNA is TGCGCCAGCAGCTTCCGGACAGGGGGCAACTACACCTTC. The encoded protein is CASSFRTGGNYTF. The variable domain in full, with the rest retrieved from reference TRBV5-1 and TRBJ1-2, is KAGVTQTPRYLIKTRGQQVTLSCSPISGHRSVSWYQQTPGQGLQFLFEYFSETQRNKGNFPGRFSGRQFSNSRSEMNVSTLELGDSALYLCASSFRTGGNYTFGSGTRLTVV.

CDR3: CASRESEKLFF. The CDR3 DNA is TGTGCCAGCAGAGAGTCGGAAAAACTGTTTTTT. The chain couples TRBV6-6 to TRBJ1-4; no firm D call. V lost 6 bases and J 8 bases, leaving 7 bases between the germline ends. CDR1 and CDR2 from the germline V gene are MNHNY and SVGAGI (reference sequence). The CDR3 is made up of 11 amino acids.

This clone was detected only a few times. V is TRBV2 and J is TRBJ1-6; D not certain. Germline values: CDR1 SNHLY, CDR2 FYNNEI. The CDR3 totals 13 residues. Trimming cost V 6 bases and J 0 bases, with 3 bases left between them. The CDR3 spells CASRSSYNSPLHF. The DNA of the CDR3 is TGTGCCAGCAGGAGCTCCTATAATTCACCCCTCCACTTT.

The rearrangement links TRBV7-2 to TRBJ1-1; 8 bases are shared with TRBD1. CDR1 is SGHTA and CDR2 is FQGNSA in the germline V gene. Unmatched junction bases numbered 10, after V lost 4 bases and J lost 0 bases. The CDR3 spans 17 residues. The CDR3 spells CASSSWPGQGLNTEAFF. The CDR3 coding sequence is TGTGCCAGCAGCTCATGGCCCGGACAGGGCTTGAACACTGAAGCTTTCTTT. The complete variable domain, with remaining parts taken from reference TRBV7-2 and TRBJ1-1, reads GAGVSQSPSNKVTEKGKDVELRCDPISGHTALYWYRQSLGQGLEFLIYFQGNSAPDKSGLPSDRFSAERTGGSVSTLTIQRTQQEDSAVYLCASSSWPGQGLNTEAFFGQGTRLTVV.

This chain connects TRBV7-9 to TRBJ1-4; D is unresolved. CDR1 SEHNR and CDR2 FQNEAQ come from the germline V gene (reference sequence). There are 15 residues in the CDR3. V shed 3 bases and J shed 5 bases, with 13 bases lying between them. Written as DNA, the CDR3 is TGTGCCAGCAGCTTCGCCGGACGGGGAAATGAAAAACTGTTTTTT. Translation gives CASSFAGRGNEKLFF.

The chain joins TRBV7-2 to TRBJ2-1, with TRBD2 as a possible D gene (6 bases). CDR3 length: 14 residues. V was pared by 11 bases and J by 5 bases, with 19 bases between. CDR1 and CDR2 from the germline V gene are SGHTA and FQGNSA. The chain's CDR3 is CAWRVIGVHNEQFF. The CDR3 region has the DNA TGTGCCTGGAGGGTCATCGGGGTCCACAATGAGCAGTTCTTC.

The genes are TRBV5-1 and TRBJ1-6, with TRBD1 matching over 7 bases. The CDR3 runs to 15 residues. The V gene end was trimmed by 3 bases and the J gene end by 6 bases; junction bases not matched to a gene: 6. Per the germline V gene, CDR1 is SGHRS and CDR2 is YFSETQ. The CDR3, as DNA: TGCGCCAGCAGCTGGGAGACAGGGATTAATTCACCCCTCCACTTT. This encodes CASSWETGINSPLHF.

This clone was observed once. This chain connects TRBV19 to TRBJ2-5; 9 positions match TRBD2. The CDR3 extends over 14 amino acids. V shed 7 bases, J shed 5 bases, and the junction held 8 bases outside the gene matches. The germline gives CDR1 LNHDA, CDR2 SQIVND (reference sequence). CDR3 coding DNA: TGTGCCAGTAAAGGCGGGGGGGCCGGGGAGACCCAGTACTTC. Its protein product is CASKGGGAGETQYF.

The gene calls are TRBV2 and TRBJ2-3; D perhaps matches TRBD2 (6 bases). The CDR3 has 17 residues. CDR1 SNHLY and CDR2 FYNNEI come from the germline V gene. V lost 4 bases to trimming and J lost 0 bases, with 17 bases between them. CDR3 DNA sequence: TGTGCCAGCAGTGTCAGGAGGGCGTCCCCTAGCACAGATACGCAGTATTTT. The encoded protein is CASSVRRASPSTDTQYF.

J is TRBJ1-4 and V is TRBV30, with D maybe TRBD1 (6 bases). The CDR3 is 15 residues long. Germline CDR1 GTSNPN, CDR2 SVGIG (reference sequence). Trimming left V 3 bases short and J 5 bases short, with 16 bases between. CDR3 sequence reads: CAWRIKGTPNEKLFF. Here the CDR3 DNA reads TGTGCCTGGAGGATAAAGGGGACACCGAATGAAAAACTGTTTTTT.

A few counts support this clone. The rearrangement uses TRBV7-8 and TRBJ2-5, with TRBD2 matching 10 bases. The V segment lost 2 bases and the J segment 5 bases; nucleotides outside the gene matches: 8. Germline V CDR1 and CDR2: SGHVS, FQNEAQ. The CDR3 runs to 16 residues. CDR3 region: CASSLNQRGGGETQYF. For the CDR3, the DNA is TGTGCCAGCAGCTTAAATCAGCGGGGGGGCGGGGAGACCCAGTACTTC.

The chain links TRBV6-1 to TRBJ1-2; 9 bases are a match to TRBD1. The CDR3 length is 16 residues. The ends lost 2 bases at V and 8 bases at J; junction bases unmatched: 12. Germline CDR1 reads MNHNS; CDR2 reads SASEGT. This chain's CDR3 is CASSESVDRGFEGYTF. Here the CDR3 DNA reads TGTGCCAGCAGTGAATCGGTAGACAGGGGGTTTGAAGGCTACACCTTC.

This chain uses TRBV18 with TRBJ1-5, with D tentatively TRBD1 (5 bases). Trimming pared 6 bases from V and 6 bases from J, leaving 18 bases between. This CDR3 is built from 15 residues. Germline CDR1 KGHSH, CDR2 LQKENI. CDR3 DNA: TGTGCCAGCTCCCCCCTAGATTCCAGGGCTCAGCCCCAGCATTTT. Amino acids: CASSPLDSRAQPQHF. The full variable domain, completed using reference TRBV18 and TRBJ1-5, is NAGVMQNPRHLVRRRGQEARLRCSPMKGHSHVYWYRQLPEEGLKFMVYLQKENIIDESGMPKERFSAEFPKEGPSILRIQQVVRGDSAAYFCASSPLDSRAQPQHFGDGTRLSIL.

This chain connects TRBV29-1 to TRBJ1-1; TRBD1 matches 10 bases. Trimming took 4 bases from V and 11 from J; bases not matched to a gene: 10. There are 13 residues in the CDR3. The germline gives CDR1 SQVTM, CDR2 ANQGSEA. The CDR3 loop reads CSVVVPGQGTAFF. CDR3 bases: TGCAGCGTTGTCGTCCCGGGACAGGGGACGGCTTTCTTT.

This chain uses TRBV7-9 with TRBJ1-1; D is undetermined. Germline lookup yields CDR1 SEHNR and CDR2 FQNEAQ (reference sequence). The CDR3 loop spans 14 amino acids. V lost 6 bases, J lost 3 bases, and 14 bases lay in between. The CDR3 DNA reads TGTGCCAGCAGGCCCCCTCCGGAGGACACTGAAGCTTTCTTT. The encoded protein is CASRPPPEDTEAFF.

V usage is TRBV6-1 and J usage is TRBJ2-7; TRBD1 agrees at 7 bases. The trim removed 10 bases at V and 3 bases at J, leaving 9 bases unmatched. Germline values: CDR1 MNHNS, CDR2 SASEGT. The CDR3 runs to 13 residues. The CDR3 protein is CATERTGLYEQYF. The CDR3 DNA reads TGTGCCACGGAAAGGACAGGCCTCTACGAGCAGTACTTC.

V usage is TRBV7-2 and J usage is TRBJ2-7, with D tentatively TRBD1 (5 bases). Per the germline V gene, CDR1 is SGHTA and CDR2 is FQGNSA. V lost 5 bases to trimming and J lost 0 bases, with 14 bases between them. The CDR3 has 15 residues. Written as DNA, the CDR3 is TGTGCCAGCAGCCCCACTGGGGCGAGCTCCTACGAGCAGTACTTC. Translating gives CASSPTGASSYEQYF.

CDR3 amino acids: CASSPQTLAGGIPGELFF. CDR3 coding DNA: TGTGCCAGCAGCCCCCAAACGTTGGCAGGGGGCATACCCGGGGAGCTGTTTTTT. The V gene is TRBV7-2, the J gene TRBJ2-2; 8 nucleotides line up with TRBD1. The junction had 17 bases not matched to a gene; V was cut back by 5 bases and J by 6 bases. In germline, CDR1 is SGHTA, CDR2 FQGNSA. The CDR3 runs to 18 residues. Combining the CDR3 with reference TRBV7-2 and TRBJ2-2 gives the whole variable domain GAGVSQSPSNKVTEKGKDVELRCDPISGHTALYWYRQSLGQGLEFLIYFQGNSAPDKSGLPSDRFSAERTGGSVSTLTIQRTQQEDSAVYLCASSPQTLAGGIPGELFFGEGSRLTVL.

The chain combines TRBV21-1 with TRBJ2-5; TRBD2, the table's D call, was not compared with the DNA. TRBV21-1 is described as a pseudogene. This CDR3 has 16 residues. CDR3 DNA sequence: TGTGCCAGCAGCAATCGGCGGGGGAGCCTTGGGGAGACCCAGTACTTC. This encodes CASSNRRGSLGETQYF.